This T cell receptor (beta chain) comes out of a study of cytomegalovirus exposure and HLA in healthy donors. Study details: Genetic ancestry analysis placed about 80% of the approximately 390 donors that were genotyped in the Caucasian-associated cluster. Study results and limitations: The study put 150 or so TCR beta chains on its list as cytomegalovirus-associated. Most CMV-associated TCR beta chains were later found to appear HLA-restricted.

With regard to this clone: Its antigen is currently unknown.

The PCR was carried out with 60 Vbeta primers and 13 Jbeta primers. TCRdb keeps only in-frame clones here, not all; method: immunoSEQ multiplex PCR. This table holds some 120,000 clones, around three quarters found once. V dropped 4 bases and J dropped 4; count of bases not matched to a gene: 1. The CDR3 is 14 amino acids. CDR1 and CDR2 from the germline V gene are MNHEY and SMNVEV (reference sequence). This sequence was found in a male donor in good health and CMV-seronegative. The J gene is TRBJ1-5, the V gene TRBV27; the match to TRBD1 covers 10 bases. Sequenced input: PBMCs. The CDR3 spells CASSWTGGNQPQHF. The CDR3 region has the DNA TGTGCCAGCAGTTGGACAGGGGGAAATCAGCCCCAGCATTTT.